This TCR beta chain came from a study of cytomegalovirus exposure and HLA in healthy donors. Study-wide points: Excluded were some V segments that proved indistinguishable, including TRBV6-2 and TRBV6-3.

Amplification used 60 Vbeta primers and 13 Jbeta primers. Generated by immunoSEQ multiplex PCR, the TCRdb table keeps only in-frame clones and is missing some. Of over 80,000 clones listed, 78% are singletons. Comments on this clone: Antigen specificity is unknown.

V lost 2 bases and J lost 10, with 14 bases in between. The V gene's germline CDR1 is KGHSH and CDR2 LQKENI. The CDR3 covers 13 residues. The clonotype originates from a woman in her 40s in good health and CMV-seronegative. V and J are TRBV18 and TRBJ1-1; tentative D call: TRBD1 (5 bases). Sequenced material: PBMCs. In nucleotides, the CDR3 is TGTGCCAGCTCACCATTCTCTGACAGTGGAGCTTTCTTT. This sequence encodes CASSPFSDSGAFF.